This record concerns one T cell receptor beta chain sequence. Amplification used 60 Vbeta primers and 13 Jbeta primers. TCRdb's copy holds only in-frame clones and misses some; the assay was immunoSEQ multiplex PCR. The sample records around 180,000 clones, around 79% being singletons. These data come from a study of cytomegalovirus exposure and HLA in healthy donors. The TCR comes from a woman in her thirties or forties in good health and CMV-seronegative. The sequenced sample was PBMCs.

CDR3 region: CAWRAPGLAGGDEQYF. CDR3 bases: TGTGCCTGGAGGGCACCGGGACTAGCGGGAGGGGACGAGCAGTACTTC. The chain has TRBV30 and TRBJ2-7, with 16 bases identical to TRBD2. The CDR3 length is 16 residues. Germline CDR1 is GTSNPN and CDR2 is SVGIG (reference sequence). The junction had 7 bases not matched to a gene; V was cut back by 3 bases and J by 5 bases.